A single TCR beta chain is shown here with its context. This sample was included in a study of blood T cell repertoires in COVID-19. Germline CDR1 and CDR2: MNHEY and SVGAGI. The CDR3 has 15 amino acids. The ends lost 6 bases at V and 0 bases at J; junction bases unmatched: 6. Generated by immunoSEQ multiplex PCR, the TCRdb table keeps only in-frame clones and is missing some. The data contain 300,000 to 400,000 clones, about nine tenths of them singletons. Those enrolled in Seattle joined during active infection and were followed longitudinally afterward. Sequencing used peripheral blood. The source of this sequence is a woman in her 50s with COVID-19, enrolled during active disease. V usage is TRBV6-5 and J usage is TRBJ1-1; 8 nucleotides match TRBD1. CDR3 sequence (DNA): TGTGCCAGCAGCCAACGGGACAGGCTGAACACTGAAGCTTTCTTT. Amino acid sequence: CASSQRDRLNTEAFF.